This passage covers 9 T cell receptor beta chains from one sample sequenced in a study of somatic mutations in cytotoxic T cells in rheumatoid arthritis. TCRdb's copy holds only in-frame clones and misses some; the assay was immunoSEQ multiplex PCR. The sample yields roughly 17,000 clones, less than 90% seen once. The sample consisted of CD8+ T cells sorted from blood. The receptors come from an adult with rheumatoid arthritis.

The chain recombines TRBV27 with TRBJ1-2; 8 bases align to TRBD1. J lost 8 bases, V lost 4 bases, and 9 bases had no gene match. Looked up from germline, CDR1 is MNHEY and CDR2 is SMNVEV (reference sequence). The CDR3 spans 14 residues. The CDR3 DNA reads as TGTGCCAGCAGTTCTAATACAGGGGGATTGGGCTACACCTTC. It translates to CASSSNTGGLGYTF.

In nucleotides, the CDR3 is TGTGCCAGCAGTCCCACAGGGCTGCACTCCTACGAGCAGTACTTC. Its protein is CASSPTGLHSYEQYF. The rearrangement joins TRBV6-6 to TRBJ2-7, with D tentatively TRBD1 (6 bases). With 5 bases removed from V and 0 bases from J, the gap between germline ends came to 14 bases. CDR3 size: 15 residues. Germline V gene sequence: CDR1 MNHNY, CDR2 SVGAGI (reference sequence).

V usage is TRBV5-6 and J usage is TRBJ2-3; 7 bases fit TRBD2. Trimming took 0 bases from V and 10 from J; bases not matched to a gene: 8. Germline values: CDR1 SGHDT, CDR2 YYEEEE. This CDR3 spans 14 amino acids. CDR3: CASSLAGGLGAQYF. The DNA for the CDR3 is TGTGCCAGCAGCTTGGCGGGAGGATTAGGAGCGCAGTATTTT.

This clone has only a few counts. The chain combines TRBV6-5 with TRBJ1-5, with D possibly TRBD1 on 5 matching bases. Germline V gene data show CDR1 as MNHEY and CDR2 as SVGAGI. The CDR3 length is 15 residues. V gave up 2 bases and J gave up 6 bases, with 14 bases separating them. The DNA for the CDR3 is TGTGCCAGCAGTTACGGGGTAGGGGACGGTCAGCCCCAGCATTTT. Its translation: CASSYGVGDGQPQHF.

The chain carries TRBV7-8 and TRBJ1-4; 7 positions match TRBD1. Trimming took 6 bases from V and 0 from J; bases not matched to a gene: 7. CDR1 is SGHVS, CDR2 FQNEAQ, per germline. This CDR3 is built from 16 residues. CDR3 nucleotide sequence: TGTGCCAGCAGTTGGGACAGCCTTGCAACTAATGAAAAACTGTTTTTT. Amino acids: CASSWDSLATNEKLFF.

This clone has a handful of counts. The V gene is TRBV25-1, the J gene TRBJ1-2; TRBD1 is a possible D gene (5 bases). The CDR3 loop spans 13 amino acids. The V gene lost 4 bases and the J gene lost 4 bases, with 10 bases spanning the gap. Germline CDR1 reads MGHDK; CDR2 reads SYGVNS. The CDR3 DNA follows: TGTGCCAGCAGTGCCCAGGGTTTCTATGGCTACACCTTC. This encodes CASSAQGFYGYTF.

The chain joins TRBV30 to TRBJ1-1; D unclear. V was pared by 0 bases and J by 4 bases, with 6 bases between. CDR1 is GTSNPN, CDR2 SVGIG, per germline (reference sequence). The CDR3 totals 12 residues. CDR3 nucleotides: TGTGCCTGGAGTGTAGGGAGCACTGAAGCTTTCTTT. It encodes CAWSVGSTEAFF.

This chain uses TRBV28 with TRBJ2-5; D gene ambiguous. This CDR3 has 13 residues. Germline V gene sequence: CDR1 MDHEN, CDR2 SYDVKM. V dropped 6 bases and J dropped 3 bases, with 11 bases sitting between them. The CDR3 region is CASSSITEETQYF. Here the CDR3 DNA reads TGTGCCAGCAGCTCTATTACCGAAGAGACCCAGTACTTC.

The rearrangement links TRBV11-2 to TRBJ2-7; 9 bases agree with TRBD2. The CDR3 loop spans 14 amino acids. Germline CDR1 SGHAT, CDR2 FQNNGV. J lost 3 bases, V lost 3 bases, and 3 bases had no gene match. The CDR3 region has the DNA TGTGCCAGCAGCTTGGCGCGGGGGGGCTACGAGCAGTACTTC. It codes for CASSLARGGYEQYF.